A selection of T cell receptor beta chains follows, all from one sample in a study of molecular identifiers for immune sequencing clone quantification. Via MiXCR, TCRdb re-called the PCR reads, giving one row per CDR3 protein. The repertoire holds about 640,000 distinct CDR3 sequences, with around 20% as singletons. The specimen was naive CD8+ T cells from blood, with Jurkat cell RNA spiked in. The receptor set was obtained from a human donor in good health. Some libraries in this study had Jurkat cell RNA spiked in. CDR3s include the opening cysteine and the closing phenylalanine or tryptophan. Fields, in order: D gene, clone size, CDR3 length, J gene, V gene, CDR3 protein, CDR3 DNA. D genes are given only for firm matches. Rows may omit the clone size; those that give it use once, few, many or a size class.

>NA|many|13|TRBJ2-7|TRBV30
CAWSSGGAYEQYF
TGTGCCTGGAGTTCCGGGGGTGCTTACGAGCAGTACTTC
>TRBD1|NA|15|TRBJ2-7|TRBV7-6
CVSSLSDRFGYEQYF
TGTGTCAGCAGCTTATCGGACAGGTTTGGGTACGAGCAGTACTTC
>TRBD2|many|17|TRBJ2-3|TRBV12-3/TRBV12-4
CASSHASKGGRTDTQYF
TGTGCCAGCAGCCACGCCTCTAAGGGCGGGAGAACAGATACGCAGTATTTT
>NA|many|15|TRBJ2-2|TRBV7-8
CASTQGGGNTGELFF
TGTGCCAGCACCCAAGGTGGGGGAAACACCGGGGAGCTGTTTTTT
>TRBD1|many|16|TRBJ2-3|TRBV12-5
CASGDNQGVGTDTQYF
TGTGCTAGTGGTGACAACCAGGGGGTCGGCACAGATACGCAGTATTTT
>NA|many|14|TRBJ1-2|TRBV12-3/TRBV12-4
CASSFKQPNYGYTF
TGTGCCAGCAGTTTCAAACAGCCGAACTATGGCTACACCTTC
>NA|many|16|TRBJ1-5|TRBV12-3/TRBV12-4
CASSQEESWGNQPQHF
TGTGCCAGCAGCCAAGAGGAGAGCTGGGGCAATCAGCCCCAGCATTTT
>NA|few|17|TRBJ1-4|TRBV5-4
CASSLGGVLATNEKLFF
TGTGCCAGCAGCTTGGGCGGCGTACTTGCAACTAATGAAAAACTGTTTTTT
>TRBD2|many|16|TRBJ2-5|TRBV29-1
CSVEVLAGTFWETQYF
TGCAGCGTTGAAGTTTTAGCGGGGACCTTTTGGGAGACCCAGTACTTC
>TRBD2|many|15|TRBJ2-7|TRBV5-4
CASRPVAGSSYEQYF
TGTGCCAGCAGACCCGTAGCGGGAAGCTCCTACGAGCAGTACTTC
>NA|many|14|TRBJ2-7|TRBV19
CASSIGPDHYEQYF
TGTGCCAGTAGTATCGGCCCGGACCACTACGAGCAGTACTTC